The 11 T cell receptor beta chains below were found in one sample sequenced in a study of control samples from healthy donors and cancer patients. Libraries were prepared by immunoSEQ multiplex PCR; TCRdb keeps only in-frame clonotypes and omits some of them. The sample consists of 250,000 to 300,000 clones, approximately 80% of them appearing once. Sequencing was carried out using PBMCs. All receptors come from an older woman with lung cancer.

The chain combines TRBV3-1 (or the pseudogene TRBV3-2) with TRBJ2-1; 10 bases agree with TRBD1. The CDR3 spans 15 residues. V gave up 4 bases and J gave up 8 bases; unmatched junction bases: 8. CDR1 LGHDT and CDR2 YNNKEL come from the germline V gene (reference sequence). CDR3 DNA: TGTGCCAGCAGCCCGCGGGACAGGGGATGGTATGAGCAGTTCTTC. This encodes CASSPRDRGWYEQFF.

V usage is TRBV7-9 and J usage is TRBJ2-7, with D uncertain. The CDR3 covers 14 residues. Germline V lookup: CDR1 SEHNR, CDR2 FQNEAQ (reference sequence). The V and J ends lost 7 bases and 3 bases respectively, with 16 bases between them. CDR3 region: CASTHTGPNYEQYF. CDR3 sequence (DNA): TGTGCCAGCACCCACACCGGGCCCAACTACGAGCAGTACTTC.

As DNA, the CDR3 is TGTGCCAGCAGCCCTTTAGGAAACACCATATATTTT. It is translated as CASSPLGNTIYF. This rearrangement joins TRBV11-2 to TRBJ1-3; D call uncertain. V lost 5 bases to trimming and J lost 4 bases, with 6 bases between them. The CDR3 consists of 12 residues. Looked up from germline, CDR1 is SGHAT and CDR2 is FQNNGV. The complete variable domain, with remaining parts taken from reference TRBV11-2 and TRBJ1-3, reads EAGVAQSPRYKIIEKRQSVAFWCNPISGHATLYWYQQILGQGPKLLIQFQNNGVVDDSQLPKDRFSAERLKGVDSTLKIQPAKLEDSAVYLCASSPLGNTIYFGEGSWLTVV.

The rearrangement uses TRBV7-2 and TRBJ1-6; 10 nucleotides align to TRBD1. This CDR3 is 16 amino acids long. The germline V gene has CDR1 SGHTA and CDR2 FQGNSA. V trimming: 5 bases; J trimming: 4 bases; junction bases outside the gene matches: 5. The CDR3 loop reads CASSLGQGIYNSPLHF. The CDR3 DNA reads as TGTGCCAGCAGCCTGGGACAGGGGATTTATAATTCACCCCTCCACTTT.

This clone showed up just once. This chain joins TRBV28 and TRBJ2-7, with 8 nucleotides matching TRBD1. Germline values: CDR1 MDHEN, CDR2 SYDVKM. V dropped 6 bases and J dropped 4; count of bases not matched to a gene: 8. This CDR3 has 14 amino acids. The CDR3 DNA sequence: TGTGCCAGCAGACGCATCGGACAGGGATACGAGCAGTACTTC. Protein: CASRRIGQGYEQYF.

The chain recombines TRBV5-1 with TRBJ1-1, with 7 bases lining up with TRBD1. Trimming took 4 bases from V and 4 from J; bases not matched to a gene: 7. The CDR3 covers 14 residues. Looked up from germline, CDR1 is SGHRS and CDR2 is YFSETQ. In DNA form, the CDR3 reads TGCGCCAGCAGCCTAGGGGGCTTTGGCACTGAAGCTTTCTTT. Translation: CASSLGGFGTEAFF.

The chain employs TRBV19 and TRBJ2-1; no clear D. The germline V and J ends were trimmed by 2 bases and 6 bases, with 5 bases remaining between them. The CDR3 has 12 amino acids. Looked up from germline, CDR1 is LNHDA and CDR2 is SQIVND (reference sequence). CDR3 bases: TGTGCCAGTAGTATATCGAGCAATGAGCAGTTCTTC. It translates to CASSISSNEQFF. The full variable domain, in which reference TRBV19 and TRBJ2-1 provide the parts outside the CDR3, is DGGITQSPKYLFRKEGQNVTLSCEQNLNHDAMYWYRQDPGQGLRLIYYSQIVNDFQKGDIAEGYSVSREKKESFPLTVTSAQKNPTAFYLCASSISSNEQFFGPGTRLTVL.

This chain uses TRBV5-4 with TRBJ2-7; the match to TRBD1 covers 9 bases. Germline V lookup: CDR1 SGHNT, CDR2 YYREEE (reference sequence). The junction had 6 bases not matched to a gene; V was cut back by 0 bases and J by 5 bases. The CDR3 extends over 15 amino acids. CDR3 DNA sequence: TGTGCCAGCAGCTTGGCCGGGACAGGGAGGAACGAGCAGTACTTC. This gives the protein CASSLAGTGRNEQYF.

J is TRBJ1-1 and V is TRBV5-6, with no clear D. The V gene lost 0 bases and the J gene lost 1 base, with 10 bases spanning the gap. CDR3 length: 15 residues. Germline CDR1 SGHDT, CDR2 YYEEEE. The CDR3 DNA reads TGTGCCAGCAGCTTGGCGTCTGGAGGGAACACTGAAGCTTTCTTT. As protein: CASSLASGGNTEAFF.

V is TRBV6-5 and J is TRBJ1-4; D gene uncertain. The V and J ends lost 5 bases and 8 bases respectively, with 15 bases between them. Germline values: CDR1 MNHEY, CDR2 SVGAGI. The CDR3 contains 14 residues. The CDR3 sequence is CASSPRGGGEKLFF. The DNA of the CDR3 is TGTGCCAGCAGTCCCCGGGGAGGTGGCGAAAAACTGTTTTTT.

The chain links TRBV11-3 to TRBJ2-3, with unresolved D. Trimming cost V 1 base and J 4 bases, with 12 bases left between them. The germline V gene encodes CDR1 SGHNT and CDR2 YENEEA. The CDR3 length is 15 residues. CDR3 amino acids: CASSLAGFEADTQYF. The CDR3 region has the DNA TGTGCCAGCAGCTTAGCCGGCTTTGAGGCAGATACGCAGTATTTT.